This T cell receptor beta chain was recovered during a study of blood T cell repertoires in COVID-19. Study background: Acute-phase and convalescent COVID-19 samples originated in the United States, Italy and Spain. Nucleic acid was either cDNA or gDNA, and it came from T cells, B-cell-depleted T cells, or PBMCs.

The CDR3 spans 14 residues. Germline V gene sequence: CDR1 SEHNR, CDR2 FQNEAQ (reference sequence). Trimming cost V 4 bases and J 3 bases, with 9 bases left between them. Study processing details: Amplified reference gene primers provided the basis for estimating nucleated cell counts. Method: immunoSEQ multiplex PCR; TCRdb's copy keeps in-frame clones and lacks some. V, J and clone size derive from that table, while D and trimming were established from the DNA sequence. The table has more than 65,000 clones, 87% seen once. Sample: peripheral blood. The chain uses TRBV7-9 and TRBJ1-4, with D maybe TRBD1 (6 bases). This receptor was obtained from a woman in her forties or fifties with acute or convalescent COVID-19. As DNA, the CDR3 is TGTGCCAGCAGCTCGAGACAGGCTAATGAAAAACTGTTTTTT. Its translation is CASSSRQANEKLFF.